This TCR beta chain was sequenced during a study of post-analysis software for immune sequencing data. Study-wide context: The cohort encompassed relapsing-remitting, secondary progressive and progressive-relapsing multiple sclerosis disease courses.

Study-level results: When the samples were clustered directly with F measure, those that had been prepared in the same batch showed strong co-clustering. Relative to controls, patients with multiple sclerosis showed significantly lower normalized Chao1 diversity.

Tagging with unique molecular identifiers was a feature of the TCR beta cDNA libraries. T cells numbering 1 to 10 million yielded cDNA molecules that totaled roughly 500,000. Using its own MiXCR run on the PCR reads, TCRdb lists one record per CDR3 protein. The repertoire holds approximately 440,000 distinct CDR3 sequences, with roughly 45% as singletons. About this clonotype itself: Antigen: not known. The germline gene is not matched at one end of the junction; a read error may be the cause.

Sample: blood. This sequence was found in a girl aged 5-17 years with multiple sclerosis.

CDR3 amino acids: CSAEGQRNTEAFF. For the CDR3, the DNA is TGCAGCGCTGAAGGCCAGAGGAACACTGAAGCTTTCTTT. This chain links TRBV29-1 with TRBJ1-1; D is uncertain. The germline gives CDR1 SQVTM, CDR2 ANQGSEA. This CDR3 is built from 13 residues. The variable domain in full, with the rest retrieved from reference TRBV29-1 and TRBJ1-1, is SAVISQKPSRDICQRGTSLTIQCQVDSQVTMMFWYRQQPGQSLTLIATANQGSEATYESGFVIDKFPISRPNLTFSTLTVSNMSPEDSSIYLCSAEGQRNTEAFFGQGTRLTVV.